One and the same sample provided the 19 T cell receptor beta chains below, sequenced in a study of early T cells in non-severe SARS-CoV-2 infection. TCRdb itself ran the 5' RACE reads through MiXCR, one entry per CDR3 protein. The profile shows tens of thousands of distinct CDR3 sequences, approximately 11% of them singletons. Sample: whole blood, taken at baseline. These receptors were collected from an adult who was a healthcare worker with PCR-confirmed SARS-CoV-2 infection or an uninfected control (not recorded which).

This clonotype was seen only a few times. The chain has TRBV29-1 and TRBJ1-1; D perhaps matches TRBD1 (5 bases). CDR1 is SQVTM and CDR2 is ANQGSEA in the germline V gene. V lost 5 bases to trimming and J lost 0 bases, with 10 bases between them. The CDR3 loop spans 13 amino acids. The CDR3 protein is CSVKGLMNTEAFF. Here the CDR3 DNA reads TGCAGCGTTAAGGGACTTATGAACACTGAAGCTTTCTTT.

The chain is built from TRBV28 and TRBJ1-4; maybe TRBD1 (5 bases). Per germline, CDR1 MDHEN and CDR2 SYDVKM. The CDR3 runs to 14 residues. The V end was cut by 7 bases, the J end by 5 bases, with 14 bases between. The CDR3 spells CASMFGTLNEKLFF. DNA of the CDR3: TGTGCCAGCATGTTCGGGACTTTAAATGAAAAACTGTTTTTT.

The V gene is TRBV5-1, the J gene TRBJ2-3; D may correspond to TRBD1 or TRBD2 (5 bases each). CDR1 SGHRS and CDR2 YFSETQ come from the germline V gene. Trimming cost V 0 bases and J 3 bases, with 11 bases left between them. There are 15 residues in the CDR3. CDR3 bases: TGCGCCAGCAGCTTGGTTGGGACCCCTACAGATACGCAGTATTTT. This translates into CASSLVGTPTDTQYF.

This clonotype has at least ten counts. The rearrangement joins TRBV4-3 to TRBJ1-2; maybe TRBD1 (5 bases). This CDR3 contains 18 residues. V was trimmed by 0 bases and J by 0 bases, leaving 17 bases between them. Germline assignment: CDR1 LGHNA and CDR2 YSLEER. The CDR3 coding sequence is TGCGCCAGCAGCCAAGATGTACGTGGGGCCGGCGCTAACTATGGCTACACCTTC. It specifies CASSQDVRGAGANYGYTF.

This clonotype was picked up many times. CDR3 in amino acids: CASSLIGEQYF. CDR3 DNA: TGTGCCAGCAGCTTAATAGGGGAGCAGTACTTC. The rearrangement links TRBV7-9 to TRBJ2-7; D unresolved. This CDR3 comprises 11 residues. Germline CDR1 is SEHNR and CDR2 is FQNEAQ (reference sequence). V was clipped by 2 bases and J by 7 bases, with 6 bases between them.

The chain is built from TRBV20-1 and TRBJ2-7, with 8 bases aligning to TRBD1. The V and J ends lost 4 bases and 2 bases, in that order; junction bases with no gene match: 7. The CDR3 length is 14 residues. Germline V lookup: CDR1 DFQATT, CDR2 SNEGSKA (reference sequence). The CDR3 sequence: CSATPGQATYEQYF. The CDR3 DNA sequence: TGCAGTGCTACTCCGGGACAGGCAACCTACGAGCAGTACTTC.

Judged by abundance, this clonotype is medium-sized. The CDR3 DNA reads TGTGCCAGCAGTTTATTCACCGATACGCAGTATTTT. This translates into CASSLFTDTQYF. The chain is built from TRBV12-3 or TRBV12-4 and TRBJ2-3; D is undetermined. The V and J ends lost 2 bases and 6 bases respectively, with 6 bases between them. The length of the CDR3 is 12 residues.

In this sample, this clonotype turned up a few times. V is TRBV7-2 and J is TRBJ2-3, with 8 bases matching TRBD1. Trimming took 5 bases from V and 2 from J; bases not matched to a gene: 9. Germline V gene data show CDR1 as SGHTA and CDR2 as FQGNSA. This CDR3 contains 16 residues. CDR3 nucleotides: TGTGCCAGCAGCACCGCCCGGGACAGGTTCACAGATACGCAGTATTTT. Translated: CASSTARDRFTDTQYF.

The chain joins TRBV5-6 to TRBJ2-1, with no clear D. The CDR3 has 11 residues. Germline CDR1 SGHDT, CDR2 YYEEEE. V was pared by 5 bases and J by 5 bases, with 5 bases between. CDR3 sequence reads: CASSHDNEQFF. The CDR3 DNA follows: TGTGCCAGCAGTCACGACAATGAGCAGTTCTTC.

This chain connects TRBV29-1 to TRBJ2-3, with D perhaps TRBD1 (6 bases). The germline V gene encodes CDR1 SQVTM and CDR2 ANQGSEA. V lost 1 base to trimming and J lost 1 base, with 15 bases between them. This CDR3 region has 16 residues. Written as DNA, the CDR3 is TGCAGCGTTGAAGTGAGTGGGGGCTACCGCACAGATACGCAGTATTTT. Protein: CSVEVSGGYRTDTQYF.

The CDR3 DNA sequence: TGTGCCAGCTCACTGGGGGCCGCGAACACCGGGGAGCTGTTTTTT. Amino acid sequence: CASSLGAANTGELFF. The chain couples TRBV18 to TRBJ2-2; weak D call: TRBD1 (6 bases). This CDR3 has 15 amino acids. CDR1 KGHSH and CDR2 LQKENI come from the germline V gene. Trimming took 4 bases from V and 0 from J, leaving 9 bases between them. Combining the CDR3 with reference TRBV18 and TRBJ2-2 gives the whole variable domain NAGVMQNPRHLVRRRGQEARLRCSPMKGHSHVYWYRQLPEEGLKFMVYLQKENIIDESGMPKERFSAEFPKEGPSILRIQQVVRGDSAAYFCASSLGAANTGELFFGEGSRLTVL.

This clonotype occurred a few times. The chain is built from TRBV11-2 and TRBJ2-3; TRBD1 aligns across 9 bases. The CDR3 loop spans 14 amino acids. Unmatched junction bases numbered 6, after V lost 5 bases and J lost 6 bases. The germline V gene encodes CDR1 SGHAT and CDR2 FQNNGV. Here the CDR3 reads CASSVNRGQDTQYF. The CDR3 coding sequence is TGTGCCAGCAGCGTGAACAGGGGGCAGGATACGCAGTATTTT.

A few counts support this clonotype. CDR3 loop: CASSSQGSSPLHF. The CDR3 DNA is TGTGCCAGCAGCTCACAGGGATCCTCACCCCTCCACTTT. V and J are TRBV11-2 and TRBJ1-6, with D maybe TRBD1 (6 bases). Germline V CDR1 and CDR2: SGHAT, FQNNGV. Deletions cut 4 bases from V and 10 bases from J, with 11 bases between. The CDR3 spans 13 residues.

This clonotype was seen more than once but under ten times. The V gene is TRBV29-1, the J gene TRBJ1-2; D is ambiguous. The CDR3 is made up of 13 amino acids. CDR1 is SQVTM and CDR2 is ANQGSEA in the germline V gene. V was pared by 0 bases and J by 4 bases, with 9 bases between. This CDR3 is CSVEDWQPYGYTF. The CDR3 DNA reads TGCAGCGTTGAAGATTGGCAGCCCTATGGCTACACCTTC.

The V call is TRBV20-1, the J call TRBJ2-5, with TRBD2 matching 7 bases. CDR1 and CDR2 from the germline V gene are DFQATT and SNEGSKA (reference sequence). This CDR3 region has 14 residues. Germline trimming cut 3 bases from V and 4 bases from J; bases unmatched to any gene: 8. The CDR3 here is CSASERGVRETQYF. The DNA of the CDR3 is TGCAGTGCTAGCGAGCGGGGAGTCCGAGAGACCCAGTACTTC.

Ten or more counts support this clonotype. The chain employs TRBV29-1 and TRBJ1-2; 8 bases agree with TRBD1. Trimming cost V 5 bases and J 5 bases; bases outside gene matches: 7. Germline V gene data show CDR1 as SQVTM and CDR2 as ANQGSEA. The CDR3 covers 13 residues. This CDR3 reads CSVLTGGNYGYTF. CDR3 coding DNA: TGCAGCGTTCTTACAGGGGGAAATTATGGCTACACCTTC.

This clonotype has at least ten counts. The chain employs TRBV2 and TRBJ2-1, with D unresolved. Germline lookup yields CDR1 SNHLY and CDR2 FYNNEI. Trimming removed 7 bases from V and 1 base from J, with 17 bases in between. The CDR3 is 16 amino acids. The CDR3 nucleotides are TGTGCCAGCACTATCCCCGAGTACCCTTCCTACAATGAGCAGTTCTTC. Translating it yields CASTIPEYPSYNEQFF. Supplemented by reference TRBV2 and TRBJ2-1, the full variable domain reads EPEVTQTPSHQVTQMGQEVILRCVPISNHLYFYWYRQILGQKVEFLVSFYNNEISEKSEIFDDQFSVERPDGSNFTLKIRSTKLEDSAMYFCASTIPEYPSYNEQFFGPGTRLTVL.

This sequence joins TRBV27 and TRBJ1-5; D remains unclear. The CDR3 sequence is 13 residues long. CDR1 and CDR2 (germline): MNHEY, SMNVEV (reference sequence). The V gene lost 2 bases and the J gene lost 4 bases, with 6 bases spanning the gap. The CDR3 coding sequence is TGTGCCAGCAGTTTAGTGGGGAATCAGCCCCAGCATTTT. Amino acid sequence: CASSLVGNQPQHF.

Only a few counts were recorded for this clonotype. CDR3: CASISSDRYMNTEAFF. The CDR3, as DNA: TGTGCCAGCATATCGAGCGACAGATACATGAACACTGAAGCTTTCTTT. V usage is TRBV5-5 and J usage is TRBJ1-1; TRBD1 might be the D (5 bases). Trimming left V 6 bases short and J 0 bases short, with 18 bases between. CDR3 length equals 16 residues. Per the germline V gene, CDR1 is SGHKS and CDR2 is YYEKEE (reference sequence).